This T cell receptor beta chain was sequenced during a study of T cell repertoires in cytomegalovirus infection. About the research overall: Recently identified HLA-C-restricted CMV epitopes were among the peptides used. Based on public TCR beta signatures, there were indications of CMV infection and of a matching HLA type. General study points: HLA-C-restricted CMV-specific TCR beta clonotypes prevailed in the ex vivo response. Cumulative public TCR beta family frequency identified CMV carriers with the relevant HLA.

TCRdb re-called the reads with MiXCR, one entry per CDR3 protein. The sample lists about 700,000 distinct CDR3 sequences; around a third were seen once. This clonotype was counted at least ten times. Its antigen is still unknown. V gave up 1 base and J gave up 2 bases; unmatched junction bases: 5. CDR1 and CDR2 (germline): SGHTA, FQGNSA. There are 17 residues in the CDR3. The sequence came from a human donor in good health (CMV status not recorded). Some clones in this sample may be carry-over from other donors' samples. The material was cultured PBMCs, obtained from culture after CMV antigen stimulation. The chain links TRBV7-2 to TRBJ2-5; 12 nucleotides line up with TRBD2. CDR3 DNA: TGTGCCAGCAGCTTAGTCTTGGGGACTAGCGGGCAAGAGACCCAGTACTTC. Its protein product is CASSLVLGTSGQETQYF. The whole variable domain, remainder taken from reference TRBV7-2 and TRBJ2-5, is GAGVSQSPSNKVTEKGKDVELRCDPISGHTALYWYRQSLGQGLEFLIYFQGNSAPDKSGLPSDRFSAERTGGSVSTLTIQRTQQEDSAVYLCASSLVLGTSGQETQYFGPGTRLLVL.